Below, 8 T cell receptor beta chains from the same sample are listed, as sequenced in a study of molecular identifiers for immune sequencing clone quantification. TCRdb analysed the PCR reads with MiXCR anew, one entry per CDR3 protein. This sample has 550,000 to 750,000 distinct CDR3 sequences; 15% to 20% occur once, and the top ten carry around 0.86%. The sample consisted of naive CD8+ T cells from blood, with Jurkat cell RNA spiked in. Stated subset: FACS-sorted CD8+CD4-CCR7+CD45RA+ naive T cells. The source is a human donor in good health. Some libraries in this study had Jurkat cell RNA spiked in.

This clonotype was recorded at least ten times. One junction end does not reproduce the germline sequence, and a read error may be involved. The gene calls are TRBV5-1 and TRBJ2-3, with 11 bases lining up with TRBD2. The CDR3 has 16 residues. Germline values: CDR1 SGHRS, CDR2 YFSETQ. In DNA form, the CDR3 reads TGTGCTAGCAGCTTAACTAGCGGGAGAGGCACAGATACGCAGTATTTT. It encodes CASSLTSGRGTDTQYF.

This clonotype was counted ten times or more. The CDR3 nucleotides read TGTGCCTGGAGTGTAGTCAGGGGAAATGAGCAGTTCTTC. Residues: CAWSVVRGNEQFF. The gene calls are TRBV30 and TRBJ2-1, with D perhaps matching TRBD1 (6 bases). Germline values: CDR1 GTSNPN, CDR2 SVGIG (reference sequence). CDR3 size: 13 residues. Deletions cut 0 bases from V and 7 bases from J, with 10 bases between.

This chain connects TRBV7-9 to TRBJ2-1; possible D gene TRBD2, 5 bases. This CDR3 is 17 amino acids long. Germline V lookup: CDR1 SEHNR, CDR2 FQNEAQ (reference sequence). Trimming stripped 1 base from V and 0 bases from J, with 13 bases between. This chain's CDR3 is CASSLVSRRISYNEQFF. The DNA of the CDR3 is TGTGCCAGCAGCTTAGTCAGCAGGAGGATCTCCTACAATGAGCAGTTCTTC.

This clonotype was seen a few times. V is TRBV28 and J is TRBJ2-1, with D perhaps given as TRBD1 or TRBD2 (6 bases each). Germline V gives CDR1 MDHEN, CDR2 SYDVKM. This CDR3 spans 17 amino acids. V was shortened by 3 bases and J by 0 bases, with 15 bases between the two germline ends. The CDR3 nucleotides are TGTGCCAGCAGTTTCGGTCGGGGGCTCAGCTCCTACAATGAGCAGTTCTTC. Translation: CASSFGRGLSSYNEQFF. Combining the CDR3 with reference TRBV28 and TRBJ2-1 gives the whole variable domain DVKVTQSSRYLVKRTGEKVFLECVQDMDHENMFWYRQDPGLGLRLIYFSYDVKMKEKGDIPEGYSVSREKKERFSLILESASTNQTSMYLCASSFGRGLSSYNEQFFGPGTRLTVL.

This clonotype was observed a handful of times. The chain recombines TRBV20-1 with TRBJ2-7, with a tentative D call TRBD1 (6 bases). The CDR3 totals 14 residues. The V end was cut by 6 bases, the J end by 1 base, with 16 bases between. Germline-derived CDR1 and CDR2 are DFQATT and SNEGSKA (reference sequence). CDR3 amino acids: CSAIEDRDSYEQYF. As DNA, the CDR3 is TGCAGTGCAATTGAGGACAGAGATTCCTACGAGCAGTACTTC.

The chain recombines TRBV20-1 with TRBJ2-1; D may be TRBD2 (6 bases). Germline V gene sequence: CDR1 DFQATT, CDR2 SNEGSKA (reference sequence). The CDR3 is 16 amino acids. With 6 bases removed from V and 0 bases from J, the gap between germline ends came to 18 bases. The CDR3 coding sequence is TGCAGTGCCCGGTCCCCAGCGGGTTCCTCCTACAATGAGCAGTTCTTC. It is translated as CSARSPAGSSYNEQFF.

To note about this clonotype: One base away lies a much larger clone, so this may be a sequencing read error. This sequence joins TRBV5-1 and TRBJ2-7; D assignment may be TRBD1 or TRBD2 (5 bases each). Germline V gives CDR1 SGHRS, CDR2 YFSETQ. The CDR3 has 14 residues. The CDR3 spells CASSLGSGLYGQYF. The CDR3, as DNA: TGCGCCAGCAGCTTGGGATCGGGGCTCTACGGGCAGTACTTC.

This clonotype was counted at least ten times. This chain links TRBV7-2 with TRBJ2-7, with D possibly being TRBD2 (6 bases). V was cut by 5 bases and J by 2 bases, with 22 bases left in between. Germline CDR1 reads SGHTA; CDR2 reads FQGNSA. CDR3 length equals 17 residues. DNA for the CDR3: TGTGCCAGCAGCGTGGGGGGTAGGGGACTTTCAACCTACGAGCAGTACTTC. This sequence encodes CASSVGGRGLSTYEQYF.